One and the same sample provided the 4 T cell receptor beta chains below, sequenced in a study of T-cell reconstitution after alpha-beta-depleted transplantation in children. During its preparation, the TCRbeta library received unique molecular identifiers. MiXCR was run by TCRdb on the PCR reads, yielding one entry per CDR3 protein. In the table there are around 370,000 distinct CDR3 sequences, roughly 15% of which are singletons. Here the sequenced sample was PBMCs, mostly from graft donor cells, taken 360 days after TCRalphabeta/CD19-depleted stem cell transplant. These receptor sequences come from a male patient under 10 years old who had a stem cell transplant for acute lymphoblastic leukemia, so the T cells may come from the graft donor.

This clonotype was counted only a few times. The chain links TRBV29-1 to TRBJ2-1, with D perhaps matching TRBD2 (5 bases). In germline, CDR1 is SQVTM, CDR2 ANQGSEA. This CDR3 is 15 amino acids long. Trimming shortened V by 4 bases and J by 0 bases, and 13 bases separated the two germline ends. This chain's CDR3 is CSVAQRSNSYNEQFF. The CDR3, as DNA: TGCAGCGTTGCCCAGCGGTCCAACTCCTACAATGAGCAGTTCTTC.

This clonotype appeared many times. This rearrangement joins TRBV5-1 to TRBJ2-1; D not resolved. The germline V gene encodes CDR1 SGHRS and CDR2 YFSETQ. The CDR3 is made up of 15 amino acids. Trimming left V 3 bases short and J 4 bases short, with 14 bases between. CDR3 loop: CASSSYLASYNEQFF. CDR3 sequence (DNA): TGCGCCAGCAGCTCCTATTTAGCCAGTTACAATGAGCAGTTCTTC.

This clonotype was observed at least ten times. The chain links TRBV12-3 or TRBV12-4 to TRBJ1-5; D not resolved. The ends were cut back, 5 bases at V and 1 base at J, with 15 bases in the middle. This CDR3 has 16 amino acids. The CDR3 bases are TGTGCCAGCAGTCGACGGGCTCCCCCAAGCAATCAGCCCCAGCATTTT. This gives the protein CASSRRAPPSNQPQHF.

The chain carries TRBV18 and TRBJ2-7, with D possibly matching TRBD2 (5 bases). The CDR3 length is 13 residues. The germline V gene encodes CDR1 KGHSH and CDR2 LQKENI. V dropped 3 bases and J dropped 6 bases, with 12 bases sitting between them. CDR3 in amino acids: CASSPNPGSEQYF. CDR3 coding DNA: TGTGCCAGCTCACCTAACCCGGGGTCCGAGCAGTACTTC.